The 18 T cell receptor beta chains given below trace back to one sample, sequenced in a study of T cells expressing NK-cell markers. TCRdb reprocessed the 5' RACE reads, keeping one entry per CDR3 protein, no DNA. This specimen shows over 200,000 distinct CDR3 sequences; the ten leading clones hold 0.39%. The sample was blood T cells: a sorted CD56 or NKG2C T cell subset, CD4+ or CD8+ T cells, or bulk PBMC T cells (not recorded which). All receptors come from a man between 18 and 29 years old in good health.

The chain combines TRBV6-2 or TRBV6-3 with TRBJ2-7; the TCRdb D gene call, TRBD1, has no DNA to confirm it. This CDR3 spans 14 amino acids. The germline CDR1 and CDR2 sequences are MNHEY and SVGEGT. This CDR3 is CASSIRQGRNEQYF.

This rearrangement joins TRBV20-1 to TRBJ2-3; with no DNA, the TCRdb D assignment of TRBD1 cannot be verified. Germline CDR1 reads DFQATT; CDR2 reads SNEGSKA (reference sequence). The length of the CDR3 is 14 residues. CDR3 residues: CSAGGPGNTDTQYF.

The V gene is TRBV6-5, the J gene TRBJ1-5; TCRdb designates TRBD1, a call that cannot be tested without DNA. There are 14 residues in the CDR3. Germline CDR1 MNHEY, CDR2 SVGAGI. CDR3 loop: CASSYTRDNQPQHF.

The chain links TRBV5-1 to TRBJ2-1; TCRdb indicates TRBD2, and absent DNA this call remains unverified. Germline V gene sequence: CDR1 SGHRS, CDR2 YFSETQ. This CDR3 comprises 15 residues. The CDR3 here is CASSATPSGGGEQFF.

J is TRBJ2-1 and V is TRBV7-1; TCRdb outputs TRBD2, but without DNA this stays unchecked. TRBV7-1 falls under the ORF class, with uncertain function. The CDR3 has 22 amino acids. The CDR3 region is CASSSSEGLHHHGTSGRHEQFF.

The chain recombines TRBV20-1 with TRBJ2-1; TCRdb indicates TRBD2, and absent DNA this call remains unverified. Germline CDR1 and CDR2: DFQATT and SNEGSKA (reference sequence). The CDR3 has 15 amino acids. CDR3: CSAVSSGSFDNEQFF.

This sequence joins TRBV25-1 and TRBJ1-2; TCRdb designates TRBD1, a call that cannot be tested without DNA. This CDR3 spans 15 amino acids. The germline CDR1 and CDR2 sequences are MGHDK and SYGVNS. The CDR3 here is CASSDVLGGSPGYTF.

The CDR3 spells CASSSGQGSYEQYF. The chain couples TRBV5-1 to TRBJ2-7; the D call from TCRdb, TRBD1, cannot be confirmed without DNA. The CDR3 is 14 amino acids. Germline CDR1 reads SGHRS; CDR2 reads YFSETQ.

The CDR3: CASSFGGGGGKYF. This sequence joins TRBV12-3 or TRBV12-4 and TRBJ2-7; TCRdb lists TRBD2, though no DNA is available to test this call. The CDR3 is made up of 13 amino acids.

The chain couples TRBV29-1 to TRBJ1-2; TCRdb lists TRBD1, though no DNA is available to test this call. The CDR3 consists of 12 residues. CDR1 SQVTM and CDR2 ANQGSEA come from the germline V gene. This CDR3 reads CSIPDSHYGYTF. Together with reference TRBV29-1 and TRBJ1-2, the CDR3 gives the full variable domain: SAVISQKPSRDICQRGTSLTIQCQVDSQVTMMFWYRQQPGQSLTLIATANQGSEATYESGFVIDKFPISRPNLTFSTLTVSNMSPEDSSIYLCSIPDSHYGYTFGSGTRLTVV.

The chain links TRBV12-3 or TRBV12-4 to TRBJ2-1. The CDR3 extends over 11 amino acids. The CDR3 spells CASKYDGEQFF.

This chain links TRBV4-3 with TRBJ2-7; as DNA is missing, the TRBD1 call by TCRdb cannot be tested. This CDR3 region has 16 residues. Germline CDR1 reads LGHNA; CDR2 reads YSLEER. CDR3 protein: CASSQDVTGPFYEQYF.

The V call is TRBV12-3 or TRBV12-4, the J call TRBJ2-2; TCRdb gives TRBD2 as the D gene, but with no DNA this cannot be confirmed. The CDR3 sequence is 15 residues long. The CDR3 sequence is CASSFTGVNTGELFF.

J is TRBJ1-1 and V is TRBV3-1; TCRdb's assignment of TRBD1 cannot be checked, as there is no DNA. Per germline, CDR1 LGHDT and CDR2 YNNKEL (reference sequence). The CDR3 sequence is 13 residues long. The CDR3 reads CASSPYAGTGAFF.

CDR3 amino acids: CASSRTKDEQFF. V and J are TRBV12-3 or TRBV12-4 and TRBJ2-1. The CDR3 covers 12 residues.

The V and J genes are TRBV20-1 and TRBJ2-1; TCRdb picks TRBD2, but there is no DNA to check that call. CDR3 length: 15 residues. Germline CDR1 and CDR2: DFQATT and SNEGSKA (reference sequence). The CDR3 loop is CSAFSGRTLYNEQFF.

The chain joins TRBV29-1 to TRBJ2-1. CDR3 size: 15 residues. Germline CDR1 and CDR2: SQVTM and ANQGSEA. This CDR3 is CSVEGSWRSYNEQFF.

The chain is built from TRBV27 and TRBJ1-6. This CDR3 spans 12 amino acids. CDR1 and CDR2 from the germline V gene are MNHEY and SMNVEV (reference sequence). This CDR3 reads CASLGRGRALHF.